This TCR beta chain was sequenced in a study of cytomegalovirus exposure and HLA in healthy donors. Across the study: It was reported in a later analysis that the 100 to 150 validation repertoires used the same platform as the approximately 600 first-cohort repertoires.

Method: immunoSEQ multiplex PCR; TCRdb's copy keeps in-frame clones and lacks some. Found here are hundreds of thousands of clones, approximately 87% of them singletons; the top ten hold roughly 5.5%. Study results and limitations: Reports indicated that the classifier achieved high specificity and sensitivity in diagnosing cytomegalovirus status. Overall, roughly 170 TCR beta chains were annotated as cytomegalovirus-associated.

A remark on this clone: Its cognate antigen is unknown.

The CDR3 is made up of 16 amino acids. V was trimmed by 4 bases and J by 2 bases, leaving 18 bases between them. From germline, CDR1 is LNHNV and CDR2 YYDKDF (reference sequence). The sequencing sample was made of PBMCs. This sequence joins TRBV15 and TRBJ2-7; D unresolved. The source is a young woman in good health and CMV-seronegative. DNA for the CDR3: TGTGCCACCAGCACCCCACGCGACGGCCAGCCCTACGAGCAGTACTTC. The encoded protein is CATSTPRDGQPYEQYF.